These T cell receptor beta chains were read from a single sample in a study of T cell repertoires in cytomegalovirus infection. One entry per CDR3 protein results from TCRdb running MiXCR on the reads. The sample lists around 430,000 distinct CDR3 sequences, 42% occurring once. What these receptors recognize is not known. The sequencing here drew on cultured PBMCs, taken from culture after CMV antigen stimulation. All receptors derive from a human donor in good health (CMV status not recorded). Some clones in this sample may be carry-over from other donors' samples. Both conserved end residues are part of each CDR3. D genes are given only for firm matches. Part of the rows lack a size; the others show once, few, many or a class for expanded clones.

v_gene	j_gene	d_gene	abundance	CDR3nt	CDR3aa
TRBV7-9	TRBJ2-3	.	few	TGTGCCAGCAGCTCACCGGGATCCCGAGGAGATACGCAGTATTTT	CASSSPGSRGDTQYF
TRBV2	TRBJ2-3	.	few	TGTGCCAGCAGCGGCGCTGCGGGGAGGAGCACAGATACGCAGTATTTT	CASSGAAGRSTDTQYF
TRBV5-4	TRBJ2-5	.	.	TGTGCCAGCTCAGAGGGGAACCAAGAGACCCAGTACTTC	CASSEGNQETQYF
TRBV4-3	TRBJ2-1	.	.	TGCGCCAGCAGCCAGGACCCATACTACAATGAGCAGTTCTTC	CASSQDPYYNEQFF
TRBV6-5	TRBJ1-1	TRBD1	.	TGTGCCAGCAGTAGGGGGACAGGGGGCACTGAAGCTTTCTTT	CASSRGTGGTEAFF
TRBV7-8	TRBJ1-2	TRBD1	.	TGTGCCAGCAGCGGAGGGGGCGGATCCTATGGCTACACCTTC	CASSGGGGSYGYTF
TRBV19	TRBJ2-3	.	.	TGTGCCAGTAGTTTGGGTGTTTGGACAGATACGCAGTATTTT	CASSLGVWTDTQYF
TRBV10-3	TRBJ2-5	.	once	TGTGCCATCAGTGACAGCAGGGATAAAGAGACCCAGTACTTC	CAISDSRDKETQYF
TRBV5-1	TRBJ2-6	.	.	TGCGCCAGCAGCTTCCAGGGGACCTCTCTGGGGGCCAACGTCCTGACTTTC	CASSFQGTSLGANVLTF
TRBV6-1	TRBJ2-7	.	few	TGTGCCACCCTCGACTCGAGCTCCTACGAGCAGTACTTC	CATLDSSSYEQYF
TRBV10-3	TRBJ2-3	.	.	TGTGCCACCGGAACGGGGGATACGCAGTATTTT	CATGTGDTQYF
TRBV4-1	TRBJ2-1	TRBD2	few	TGCGCCAGCAGCCTTACCGGGACTAGCGGGGGCAATGAGCAGTTCTTC	CASSLTGTSGGNEQFF
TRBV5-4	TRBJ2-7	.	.	TGTGCCAGCAGCTTGGGTGGAGGGGGTCGGAACGAGCAGTACTTC	CASSLGGGGRNEQYF
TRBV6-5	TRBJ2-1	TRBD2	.	TGTGCCAGCAGCCTTAGCGGGGGCCCGGCCTACAATGAGCAGTTCTTC	CASSLSGGPAYNEQFF
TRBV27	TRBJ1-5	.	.	TGTGCCAGCAGTTCGGGACATCAGCCCCAGCATTTT	CASSSGHQPQHF
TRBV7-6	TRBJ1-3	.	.	TGTGCCAGCAGCTTGTTTGTGGCAGGGAGCTCTGGAAACACCATATATTTT	CASSLFVAGSSGNTIYF
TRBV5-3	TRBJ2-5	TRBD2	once	TGTGCCAGCAGCTTGTCGCCCCGGACTAGCGGGAGTGAGACCCAGTACTTC	CASSLSPRTSGSETQYF
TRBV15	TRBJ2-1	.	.	TGTGCCACCAGCCCCGGACAGAACAATGAGCAGTTCTTC	CATSPGQNNEQFF
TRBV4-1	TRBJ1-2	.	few	TGCGCCAGCAGCCAAGTTCGCGGGTCCGGCTATGGCTACACCTTC	CASSQVRGSGYGYTF
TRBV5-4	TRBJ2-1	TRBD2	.	TGTGCCAGCAGCAATAGCGGGGGTGTTGATGAGCAGTTCTTC	CASSNSGGVDEQFF
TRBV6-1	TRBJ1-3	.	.	TGTGCCAGCAGTGAAGCGCTAGGAGGCCGCGCCATATATTTT	CASSEALGGRAIYF
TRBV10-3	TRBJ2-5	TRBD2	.	TGTGCCACCGCTCTAGCGGGGGGTGGCCAAGAGACCCAGTACTTC	CATALAGGGQETQYF
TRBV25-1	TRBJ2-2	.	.	TGTGCCAGCAGTGAATGGGTCGGACAGCCCGAGGAGCTGTTTTTT	CASSEWVGQPEELFF
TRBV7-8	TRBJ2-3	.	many	TGTGCCAGCAGCTTAGCGCTCACGGAGGGGGGGTATCGAACAGATACGCAGTATTTT	CASSLALTEGGYRTDTQYF
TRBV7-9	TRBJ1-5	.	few	TGTGCCAGCAGCTTAGGTCCGAAGCCCCAGCATTTT	CASSLGPKPQHF
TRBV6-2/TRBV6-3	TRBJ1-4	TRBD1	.	TGTGCCAGCAGTTACTACGGGACAGCTGCAACTAATGAAAAACTGTTTTTT	CASSYYGTAATNEKLFF
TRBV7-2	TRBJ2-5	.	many	TGTGCCAGCAGCTTACCTGGGACCCAGTACTTC	CASSLPGTQYF
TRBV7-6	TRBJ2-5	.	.	TGTGCCAGCAGCTTAAAGACGGGGGCCCAGTACTTC	CASSLKTGAQYF
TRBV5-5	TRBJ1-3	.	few	TGTGCCAGCAGCTTGGGTGAATACGTATCGGGACCGTGGGGAGACACCATATATTTT	CASSLGEYVSGPWGDTIYF
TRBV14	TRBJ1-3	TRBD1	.	TGTGCCAGCAGCCAGTATACCGGGACAGGGCCTTTCTCTGGAAACACCATATATTTT	CASSQYTGTGPFSGNTIYF
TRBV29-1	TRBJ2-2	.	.	TGCAGCGTTGAGGCCCAAAACCCCGGGGAGCTGTTTTTT	CSVEAQNPGELFF
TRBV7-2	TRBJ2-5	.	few	TGTGCCAGCAGCTCCGGGACTTGGTACCAAGAGACCCAGTACTTC	CASSSGTWYQETQYF
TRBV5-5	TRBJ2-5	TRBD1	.	TGTGCCAGCAGACAGTCCGGGACAGTCAAAAGGGAGACCCAGTACTTC	CASRQSGTVKRETQYF
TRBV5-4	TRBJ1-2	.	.	TGTGCCAGCAGCTTGCAGGCAGGGGAGATAGGCTACACCTTC	CASSLQAGEIGYTF
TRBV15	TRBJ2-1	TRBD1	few	TGTGCCACCAGCAGGACAGGGGGCGAGTACAATGAGCAGTTCTTC	CATSRTGGEYNEQFF
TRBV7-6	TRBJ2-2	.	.	TGTGCCAGCGCGAGGGGCGGGGAGCTGTTTTTT	CASARGGELFF
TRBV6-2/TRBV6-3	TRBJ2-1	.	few	TGTGCCAGCAGTTACGGGGTAGCAGCCCAGGGTGCGCAGTTCTTC	CASSYGVAAQGAQFF
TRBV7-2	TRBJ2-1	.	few	TGTGCCAGCAGCCTCGCGCAGGGGTTAAATGAGCAGTTCTTC	CASSLAQGLNEQFF
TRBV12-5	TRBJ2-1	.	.	TGTGCTAGTGGTTTGTCCCCCTATACAGGGTTAAGAGTTGAGCAGTTCTTC	CASGLSPYTGLRVEQFF
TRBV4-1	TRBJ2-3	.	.	TGCGCCAGCAGCCAAGATTTCTATCGAGGAAATACGCAGTATTTT	CASSQDFYRGNTQYF
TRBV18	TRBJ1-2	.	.	TGTGCCAGCTCACCAGGGGTCGACTATGGCTACACCTTC	CASSPGVDYGYTF
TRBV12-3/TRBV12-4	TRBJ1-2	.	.	TGTGCCAGCAGTTTACGGCCCAGGAACTATGGCTACACCTTC	CASSLRPRNYGYTF
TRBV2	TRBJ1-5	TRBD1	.	TGTGCCAGCAAGGGACAGGGTGATCAGCCCCAGCATTTT	CASKGQGDQPQHF
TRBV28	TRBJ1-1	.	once	TGTGCCAGCGAGACCCTGAACACTGAAGCTTTCTTT	CASETLNTEAFF
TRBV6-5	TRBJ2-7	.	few	TGTGCCAGCACCCGTTGGACGGACAACGGGAACGAGCAGTACTTC	CASTRWTDNGNEQYF
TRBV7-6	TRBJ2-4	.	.	TGTGCCAGCAGCTTAGCCGGACTTATAGCCAAAAACATTCAGTACTTC	CASSLAGLIAKNIQYF
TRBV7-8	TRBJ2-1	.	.	TGTGCCAGCAGCCTGACACTCGGGAATGAGCAGTTCTTC	CASSLTLGNEQFF
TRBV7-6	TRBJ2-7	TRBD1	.	TGTGCCAGCAGCCCAGCCATTCGGCCGGACAGGGGTGCCCACGAGCAGTACTTC	CASSPAIRPDRGAHEQYF
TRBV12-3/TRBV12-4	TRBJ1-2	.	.	TGTGCCAGCAGTTTAGCATCCTGGTTAGTTGGCTACACCTTC	CASSLASWLVGYTF
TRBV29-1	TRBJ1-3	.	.	TGCAGCGTTGTTTATTTGGGCTCTGGAAACACCATATATTTT	CSVVYLGSGNTIYF
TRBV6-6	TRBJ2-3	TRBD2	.	TGTGCCAGCAGTTACTCCTTTGCGGGGGGGTTGGGCACAGATACGCAGTATTTT	CASSYSFAGGLGTDTQYF
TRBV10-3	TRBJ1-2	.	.	TGTGCCATCAGTGATTCAGGGGGCTACACCTTC	CAISDSGGYTF
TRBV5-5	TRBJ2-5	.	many	TGTGCCAGCAGCTTAGATGGGGAGACCCAGTACTTC	CASSLDGETQYF
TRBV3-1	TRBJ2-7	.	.	TGTGCCAGCAGCCAAGATCCCCGGGATCCACTTTACTGGGAGGACTACGAGCAGTACTTC	CASSQDPRDPLYWEDYEQYF